The clone carrying this TCR beta chain came up a few times. There were TCR beta CDR3 regions amplified from RNA transcripts. Using the HTBI primer set, a first-round RT-PCR was run on the TCR CDR3. TCRdb reprocessed the multiplex PCR reads with MiXCR, giving one entry per CDR3 protein. The profile shows approximately 400,000 distinct CDR3 sequences, roughly 25% of them singletons. J gave up 4 bases and V 6 bases, and 8 bases lay outside the gene matches. Germline lookup yields CDR1 SQVTM and CDR2 ANQGSEA. The CDR3 sequence is 15 residues long. This sample is drawn from a study of T cells in Graves' hyperthyroidism and ophthalmopathy.

The sequence was obtained from a man aged 50 to 60 with Graves' hyperthyroidism. Sequencing was done on a sample of blood. The chain is built from TRBV29-1 and TRBJ2-2; TRBD2 matches at 10 bases. The CDR3 DNA follows: TGCAGCGTCCCAGGGATAGCGGGAGGCACCGGGGAGCTGTTTTTT. This translates into CSVPGIAGGTGELFF.